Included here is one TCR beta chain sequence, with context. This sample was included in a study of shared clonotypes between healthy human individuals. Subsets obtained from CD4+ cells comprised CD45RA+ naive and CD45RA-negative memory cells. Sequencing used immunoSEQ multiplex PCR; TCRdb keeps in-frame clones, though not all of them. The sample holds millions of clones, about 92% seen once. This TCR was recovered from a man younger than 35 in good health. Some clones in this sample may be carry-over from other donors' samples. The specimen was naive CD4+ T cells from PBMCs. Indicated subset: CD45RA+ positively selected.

CDR3 DNA sequence: TGTGCCTGGAGTGTAACCGAGCGGGAGGCCTACAATGAGCAGTTCTTC. Residues: CAWSVTEREAYNEQFF. The chain joins TRBV30 to TRBJ2-1; 9 bases are shared with TRBD2. The germline gives CDR1 GTSNPN, CDR2 SVGIG (reference sequence). The CDR3 sequence is 16 residues long. Trimming took 0 bases from V and 2 from J; bases not matched to a gene: 5. Based on the CDR3 plus reference TRBV30 and TRBJ2-1, the full variable domain is SQTIHQWPATLVQPVGSPLSLECTVEGTSNPNLYWYRQAAGRGLQLLFYSVGIGQISSEVPQNLSASRPQDRQFILSSKKLLLSDSGFYLCAWSVTEREAYNEQFFGPGTRLTVL.